The 23 T cell receptor beta chains presented below share a single source sample, sequenced in a study of shared clonotypes between healthy human individuals. The assay was immunoSEQ multiplex PCR, and TCRdb's table has in-frame clones only and misses some. The sample carries roughly 2.5 million clones, roughly 92% recorded once. The sequenced material came from naive CD4+ T cells sorted from blood. Sample subset: CD45RA+ positively selected. Source of these receptors: a man younger than 35 in good health.

In DNA form, the CDR3 reads TGTGCCACCAGTCTAGGGATCTCAAGGGAGACCCAGTACTTC. Its translation is CATSLGISRETQYF. The rearrangement links TRBV7-9 to TRBJ2-5; D gene ambiguous. The V end lost 10 bases, the J end lost 5 bases, and 20 bases lay between the germline ends. The germline CDR1 and CDR2 sequences are SEHNR and FQNEAQ (reference sequence). The CDR3 covers 14 residues.

The chain has TRBV4-1 and TRBJ2-2, with 9 bases lining up with TRBD1. Germline lookup yields CDR1 MGHRA and CDR2 YSYEKL. The CDR3 length is 17 residues. After removal of 3 bases from V and 5 bases from J, the junction contained 10 bases not matched to a gene. CDR3 sequence (DNA): TGCGCCAGCAGCCAGCTCCCGGGACAGGGCGCAACCGGGGAGCTGTTTTTT. Its protein is CASSQLPGQGATGELFF.

This chain uses TRBV6-5 with TRBJ2-3; D unclear. Trimming cost V 8 bases and J 5 bases, with 20 bases left between them. The CDR3 has 15 amino acids. Germline V gene sequence: CDR1 MNHEY, CDR2 SVGAGI. This chain's CDR3 is CASRSPTPSLDTQYF. The CDR3 DNA follows: TGTGCCAGCCGTTCCCCCACCCCCTCTTTAGATACGCAGTATTTT.

This clone was counted a single time. The same CDR3 can be traced to other DNA sequences in this sample. CDR3 bases: TGTGCCATCAGTGAGTCTCCGGGGGGCACAGATACGCAGTATTTT. Translated, it gives CAISESPGGTDTQYF. This rearrangement joins TRBV10-3 to TRBJ2-3; a weak D match, TRBD2 (6 bases). This CDR3 comprises 15 residues. CDR1 is ENHRY, CDR2 SYGVKD, per germline. Trimming shortened V by 0 bases and J by 1 base, and 8 bases separated the two germline ends.

CDR3 nucleotide sequence: TGTGCCAGCAGCTTGAGCGTTTCCTCCTCCTACGAGCAGTACTTC. Protein sequence: CASSLSVSSSYEQYF. The chain is built from TRBV11-2 and TRBJ2-7; D remains ambiguous. The length of the CDR3 is 15 residues. The germline V gene has CDR1 SGHAT and CDR2 FQNNGV. V was cut by 3 bases and J by 0 bases, with 12 bases left in between.

The gene calls are TRBV10-2 and TRBJ2-3; D might be TRBD2 (5 bases). V dropped 3 bases and J dropped 2 bases, with 9 bases sitting between them. Germline V gives CDR1 WSHSY, CDR2 SAAADI. The CDR3 is 14 residues long. The CDR3 is CASSDRRPTDTQYF. For the CDR3, the DNA is TGCGCCAGCAGTGATAGGAGGCCCACAGATACGCAGTATTTT.

The J gene is TRBJ1-5, the V gene TRBV6-1, with D perhaps matching TRBD1 (5 bases). The CDR3 spans 13 residues. Germline loops: CDR1 MNHNS, CDR2 SASEGT. Trimming pared 8 bases from V and 1 base from J, leaving 9 bases between. CDR3 in DNA: TGTGCCAGCGAAGGGGACAGCAATCAGCCCCAGCATTTT. This codes for CASEGDSNQPQHF.

The rearrangement links TRBV4-1 to TRBJ2-5, with 9 bases lining up with TRBD2. Trimming took 3 bases from V and 7 from J; bases not matched to a gene: 9. The CDR3 spans 15 residues. CDR1 is MGHRA, CDR2 YSYEKL, per germline. The CDR3 reads CASSQGLANKGTQYF. CDR3 coding DNA: TGCGCCAGCAGCCAGGGACTAGCTAACAAGGGGACCCAGTACTTC.

This clone has a handful of counts. The chain employs TRBV2 and TRBJ1-6; 7 nucleotides agree with TRBD1. Germline V gene sequence: CDR1 SNHLY, CDR2 FYNNEI. After removal of 6 bases from V and 7 bases from J, the junction contained 9 bases not matched to a gene. The CDR3 sequence is 15 residues long. The CDR3 protein is CASRAGTAVNSPLHF. CDR3 DNA: TGTGCCAGCAGGGCCGGGACAGCGGTAAATTCACCCCTCCACTTT.

The V call is TRBV6-1, the J call TRBJ1-6; no reliable D call. V lost 10 bases to trimming and J lost 4 bases, with 14 bases between them. Germline assignment: CDR1 MNHNS and CDR2 SASEGT. This CDR3 comprises 14 residues. CDR3 in amino acids: CAIASSRYNSPLHF. The DNA for the CDR3 is TGTGCCATAGCCTCGTCCCGATATAATTCACCCCTCCACTTT.

This sequence joins TRBV5-1 and TRBJ1-1; D possibly corresponds to TRBD1 (6 bases). The V end lost 3 bases, the J end lost 1 base, and 13 bases lay between the germline ends. Germline V gives CDR1 SGHRS, CDR2 YFSETQ. There are 15 residues in the CDR3. This CDR3 reads CASSSPKGGNTEAFF. Here the CDR3 DNA reads TGCGCCAGCAGCTCACCGAAGGGGGGGAACACTGAAGCTTTCTTT.

The chain combines TRBV6-1 with TRBJ1-2; perhaps TRBD1 as D (5 bases). Germline V gene sequence: CDR1 MNHNS, CDR2 SASEGT. This CDR3 region has 15 residues. The V gene lost 2 bases and the J gene lost 6 bases, with 16 bases spanning the gap. The CDR3 DNA reads TGTGCCAGCAGTGAAAGGGGCAGGAGGGATAATGGCTACACCTTC. Amino acids: CASSERGRRDNGYTF.

V and J are TRBV2 and TRBJ2-1; tentative D call: TRBD2 (5 bases). The CDR3 runs 15 residues. V lost 6 bases and J 0 bases, leaving 12 bases between the germline ends. Germline V gene sequence: CDR1 SNHLY, CDR2 FYNNEI. CDR3 residues: CASSASRGSYNEQFF. The CDR3, as DNA: TGTGCCAGCAGCGCCTCTCGGGGCTCCTACAATGAGCAGTTCTTC.

The J gene is TRBJ2-3, the V gene TRBV5-1; D not resolved. The CDR3 extends over 15 amino acids. Trimming stripped 5 bases from V and 1 base from J, with 14 bases between. Per germline, CDR1 SGHRS and CDR2 YFSETQ. The CDR3 region is CASRSQPRGTDTQYF. The CDR3, as DNA: TGCGCCAGCAGGTCTCAGCCCCGGGGCACAGATACGCAGTATTTT.

This clone was observed once. The chain uses TRBV25-1 and TRBJ1-4; the match to TRBD1 covers 8 bases. This CDR3 is built from 16 residues. J lost 0 bases, V lost 4 bases, and 4 bases had no gene match. Per the germline V gene, CDR1 is MGHDK and CDR2 is SYGVNS. The CDR3 bases are TGTGCCAGCAGTGTGGACAGGGCCTCAACTAATGAAAAACTGTTTTTT. Translation gives CASSVDRASTNEKLFF.

This chain connects TRBV6-1 to TRBJ1-2; D not certain. With 2 bases removed from V and 12 bases from J, the gap between germline ends came to 16 bases. Germline V gene sequence: CDR1 MNHNS, CDR2 SASEGT. The CDR3 runs to 13 residues. Here the CDR3 DNA reads TGTGCCAGCAGTGAAAAGTGGAATGACGGGAACACCTTC. Encoded protein: CASSEKWNDGNTF.

The rearrangement uses TRBV7-9 and TRBJ2-5; D not certain. Between the trimmed V and J ends, which lost 7 bases and 0 bases, there was a span of 3 bases. CDR3 length: 11 residues. Looked up from germline, CDR1 is SEHNR and CDR2 is FQNEAQ (reference sequence). CDR3: CASNYQETQYF. The DNA for the CDR3 is TGTGCCAGCAATTACCAAGAGACCCAGTACTTC.

This chain joins TRBV7-8 and TRBJ2-5; perhaps TRBD2 as D (6 bases). V was clipped by 7 bases and J by 5 bases, with 14 bases between them. The CDR3 runs to 13 residues. CDR1 and CDR2 (germline): SGHVS, FQNEAQ. The CDR3 nucleotides are TGTGCCAGCAACACACGGGGGTGGGAGACCCAGTACTTC. This gives the protein CASNTRGWETQYF.

The gene calls are TRBV7-2 and TRBJ2-1; 9 bases are a match to TRBD2. Per germline, CDR1 SGHTA and CDR2 FQGNSA. With 3 bases clipped from V and 9 bases from J, the junction kept 9 bases outside the gene matches. The CDR3 loop spans 15 amino acids. The CDR3 DNA reads TGTGCCAGCAGCTTTTTGGCGGGAGGGCCAGGTGAGCAGTTCTTC. Translating gives CASSFLAGGPGEQFF.

The chain carries TRBV7-6 and TRBJ1-6, with D unresolved. The V end lost 2 bases, the J end lost 7 bases, and 12 bases lay between the germline ends. CDR1 is SGHVS and CDR2 is FNYEAQ in the germline V gene. CDR3 length: 15 amino acids. This CDR3 reads CASSLKGNVNSPLHF. CDR3 in DNA: TGTGCCAGCAGCTTAAAAGGAAACGTGAATTCACCCCTCCACTTT.

The count of this clone is one. This sequence joins TRBV6-6 and TRBJ2-5; TRBD2 is a possible D gene (5 bases). The end of the DNA aligns better with TRBJ2-7, so the J call may be wrong. This CDR3 has 14 residues. Per germline, CDR1 MNHNY and CDR2 SVGAGI (reference sequence). The CDR3 protein is CASSSGLGSYEQYF. DNA for the CDR3: TGTGCCAGCAGTTCCGGACTGGGATCCTACGAGCAGTACTTC.

The chain has TRBV7-2 and TRBJ2-1; perhaps TRBD1 as D (5 bases). The CDR3 is 15 amino acids. Between the trimmed V and J ends, which lost 5 bases and 4 bases, there was a span of 15 bases. The germline V gene has CDR1 SGHTA and CDR2 FQGNSA. CDR3 sequence (DNA): TGTGCCAGCAGCGCATTAGGGGATTTGTACAATGAGCAGTTCTTC. This sequence encodes CASSALGDLYNEQFF. The variable domain in full, with the rest retrieved from reference TRBV7-2 and TRBJ2-1, is GAGVSQSPSNKVTEKGKDVELRCDPISGHTALYWYRQSLGQGLEFLIYFQGNSAPDKSGLPSDRFSAERTGGSVSTLTIQRTQQEDSAVYLCASSALGDLYNEQFFGPGTRLTVL.

V is TRBV11-2 and J is TRBJ2-7, with TRBD2 matching over 8 bases. This CDR3 region has 15 residues. Germline lookup yields CDR1 SGHAT and CDR2 FQNNGV. The ends lost 1 base at V and 1 base at J; junction bases unmatched: 3. Here the CDR3 reads CASSLAGGRSYEQYF. The CDR3 DNA reads TGTGCCAGCAGCTTAGCGGGGGGGCGGTCCTACGAGCAGTACTTC.